This T cell receptor beta chain is drawn from a study of a mutant IDH1 vaccine in newly diagnosed glioma. About the study: Patients, over weeks 1, 3, 5, 7, 11, 15, 19 and 23, received a total of eight vaccinations. Vaccination was launched 4-6 weeks after radiotherapy alone, or with temozolomide cycles. Receipt of radiotherapy, temozolomide, or both preceded the study, and most received both. Study outcomes and limitations: Changes to the top peripheral T cell clonotypes appeared unrelated to pseudoprogression.

V gave up 1 base and J gave up 6 bases, with 14 bases separating them. Germline CDR1 is SGHVS and CDR2 is FNYEAQ. This CDR3 is built from 15 residues. For this clone: What it binds is not known.

TCRdb keeps only in-frame clones here, not all; method: immunoSEQ multiplex PCR. The sample consists of around 56,000 clones, over 70% of them appearing once. Specified time point: week 5, during vaccination. Every single dose of the vaccine, 300 ug of mutant IDH1 20-mer peptide, came with topical imiquimod. This TCR was recovered from a man aged 25-40 years with glioma. The V call is TRBV7-6, the J call TRBJ2-3; D is undetermined. Source: PBMCs, taken from a glioma patient whose treatment included an IDH1 peptide vaccine. Here the CDR3 DNA reads TGTGCCAGCAGCTTAGAAGTTCACCCATTTGATACGCAGTATTTT. This gives the protein CASSLEVHPFDTQYF.